The entry below gives a single T cell receptor beta chain sequence along with its context. This sample was included in a study of blood T cell repertoires in COVID-19. Study-wide background: The United States, Italy and Spain provided the acute and convalescent COVID-19 samples. Sources were T cells, B-cell-depleted T cells, or PBMCs; the material itself was cDNA or gDNA.

As handled by the study authors: Counts of nucleated cells, estimated from reference gene primer amplification, were obtained. Some clones are missing from TCRdb's copy, which holds only in-frame ones; the method was immunoSEQ multiplex PCR. That table is the source of V, J and clone size, and D and trimming were worked out from the DNA. The data hold about 64,000 clones, with roughly 80% observed a single time. Sequences were obtained from peripheral blood. This clonotype was sampled from a man older than 75 with acute or convalescent COVID-19.

Written as DNA, the CDR3 is TGCAGCGTCCGCGCCGGGACAGTAAATGAAAAACTGTTTTTT. This translates into CSVRAGTVNEKLFF. V is TRBV29-1 and J is TRBJ1-4, with TRBD1 matching over 7 bases. The CDR3 is 14 residues long. Trimming took 6 bases from V and 5 from J; bases not matched to a gene: 9. Germline values: CDR1 SQVTM, CDR2 ANQGSEA.